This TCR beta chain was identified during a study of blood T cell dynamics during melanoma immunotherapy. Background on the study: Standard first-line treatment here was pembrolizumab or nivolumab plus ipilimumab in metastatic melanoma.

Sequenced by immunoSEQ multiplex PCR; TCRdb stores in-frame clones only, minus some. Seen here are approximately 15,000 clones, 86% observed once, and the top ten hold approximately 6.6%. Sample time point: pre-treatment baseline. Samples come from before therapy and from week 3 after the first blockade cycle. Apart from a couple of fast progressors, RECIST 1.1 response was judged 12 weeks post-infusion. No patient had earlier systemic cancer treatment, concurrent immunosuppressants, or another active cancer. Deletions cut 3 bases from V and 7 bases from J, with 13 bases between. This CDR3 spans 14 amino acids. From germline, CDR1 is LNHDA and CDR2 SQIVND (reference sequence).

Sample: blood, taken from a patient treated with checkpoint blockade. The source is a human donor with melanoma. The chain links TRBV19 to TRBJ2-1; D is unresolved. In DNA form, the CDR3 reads TGTGCCAGTAGTATTGCGCATAAGATTAATGAGCAGTTCTTC. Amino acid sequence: CASSIAHKINEQFF.